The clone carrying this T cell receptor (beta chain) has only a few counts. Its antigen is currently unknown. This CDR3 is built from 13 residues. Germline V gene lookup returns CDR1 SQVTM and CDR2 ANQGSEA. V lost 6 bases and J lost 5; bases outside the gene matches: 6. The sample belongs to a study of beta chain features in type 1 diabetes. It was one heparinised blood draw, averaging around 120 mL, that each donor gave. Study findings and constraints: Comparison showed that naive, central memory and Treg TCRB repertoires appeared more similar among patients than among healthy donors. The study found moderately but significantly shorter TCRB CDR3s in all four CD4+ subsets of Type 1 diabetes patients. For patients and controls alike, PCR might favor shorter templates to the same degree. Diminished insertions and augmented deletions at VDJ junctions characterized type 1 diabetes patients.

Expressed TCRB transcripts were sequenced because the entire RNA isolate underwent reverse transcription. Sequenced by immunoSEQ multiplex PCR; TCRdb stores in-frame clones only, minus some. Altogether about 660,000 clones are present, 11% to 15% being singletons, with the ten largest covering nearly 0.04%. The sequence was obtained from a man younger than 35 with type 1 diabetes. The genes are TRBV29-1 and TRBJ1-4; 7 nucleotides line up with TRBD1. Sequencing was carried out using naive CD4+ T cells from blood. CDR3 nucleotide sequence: TGCAGCGTGAGGACAGGACTGAATGAAAAACTGTTTTTT. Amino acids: CSVRTGLNEKLFF.